This T cell receptor beta chain is from a study of blood T cell repertoires in COVID-19. Overall study: Sites across the United States, Italy and Spain contributed samples from acute and convalescent COVID-19. Nucleic acid was either cDNA or gDNA, and it came from T cells, B-cell-depleted T cells, or PBMCs.

Per the study methods: Amplified reference gene primers provided the basis for estimating nucleated cell counts. Sequencing was performed with immunoSEQ multiplex PCR; in TCRdb, only in-frame clones are kept and a portion is missing. V and J calls and clone size are given by that table; D and trimming were obtained from the DNA. There are approximately 120,000 clones in the sample; roughly 87% occur only once, and 15% to 20% lies in the top ten. Cohort placement rested on clinical history that participants reported themselves. Sequenced: PBMCs or T cells enriched from blood (not recorded which). This sequence originates from a young man who had recovered from COVID-19.

CDR3 region: CASSRDSIYEQYF. In DNA form, the CDR3 reads TGCGCCAGCAGCCGAGACAGTATCTACGAGCAGTACTTC. The chain links TRBV5-1 to TRBJ2-7, with D possibly TRBD1 on 5 matching bases. This CDR3 contains 13 residues. The germline V and J ends were trimmed by 4 bases and 3 bases, with 11 bases remaining between them. CDR1 is SGHRS, CDR2 YFSETQ, per germline.